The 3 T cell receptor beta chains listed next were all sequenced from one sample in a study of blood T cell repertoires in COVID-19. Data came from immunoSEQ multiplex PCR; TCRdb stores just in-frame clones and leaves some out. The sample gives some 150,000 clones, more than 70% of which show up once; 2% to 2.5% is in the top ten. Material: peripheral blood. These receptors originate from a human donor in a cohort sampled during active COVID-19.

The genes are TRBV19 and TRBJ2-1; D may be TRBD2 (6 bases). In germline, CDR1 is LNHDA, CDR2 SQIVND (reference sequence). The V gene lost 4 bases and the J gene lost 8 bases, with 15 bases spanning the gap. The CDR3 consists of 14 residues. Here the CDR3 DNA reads TGTGCCAGTAGTAGGCTAGCGAAGTTTCATGAGCAGTTCTTC. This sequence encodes CASSRLAKFHEQFF.

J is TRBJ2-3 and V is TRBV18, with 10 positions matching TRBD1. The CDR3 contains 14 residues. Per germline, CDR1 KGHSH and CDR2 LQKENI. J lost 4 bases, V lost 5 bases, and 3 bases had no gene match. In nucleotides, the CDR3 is TGTGCCAGCTCATTCGGACAGGGGGCAGATACGCAGTATTTT. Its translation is CASSFGQGADTQYF.

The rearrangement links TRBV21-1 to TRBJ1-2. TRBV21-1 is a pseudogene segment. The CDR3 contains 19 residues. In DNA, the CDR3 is TGTGCCAGCAGAAAGGCCCGACCGACTGGACTCCTTGCGGGCGGAGGCTACACCTTC. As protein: CASRKARPTGLLAGGGYTF.